The table lists the clone carrying this TCR beta chain with a few counts. Its antigen is unidentified. The data belong to a study of T cells after yellow fever vaccination. Study details: With SMART-Seq v4 Ultra Low Input, the fractions containing low cell numbers were prepared. General study points: Most clones from primary vaccination resurfaced after the booster (around 95% CD4, 88% CD8).

The V gene end was trimmed by 2 bases and the J gene end by 5 bases; junction bases not matched to a gene: 9. CDR3 size: 17 residues. Germline V gene lookup returns CDR1 LGHNA and CDR2 YNFKEQ. TCRdb called the 5' RACE reads again in MiXCR, with one record for every CDR3 protein. Here the sample spans about 400,000 distinct CDR3 sequences, around 10% being singletons. The TCR originated in a man aged 18 to 35 who received the YFV17D yellow fever vaccine. The rearrangement uses TRBV4-2 and TRBJ2-3; 11 bases agree with TRBD2. The input for sequencing was PBMCs, taken on the day of the first yellow fever vaccination. The CDR3 here is CASSQPLGLAELDTQYF. The CDR3 DNA is TGTGCCAGCAGCCAACCCTTGGGACTAGCGGAATTAGATACGCAGTATTTT.